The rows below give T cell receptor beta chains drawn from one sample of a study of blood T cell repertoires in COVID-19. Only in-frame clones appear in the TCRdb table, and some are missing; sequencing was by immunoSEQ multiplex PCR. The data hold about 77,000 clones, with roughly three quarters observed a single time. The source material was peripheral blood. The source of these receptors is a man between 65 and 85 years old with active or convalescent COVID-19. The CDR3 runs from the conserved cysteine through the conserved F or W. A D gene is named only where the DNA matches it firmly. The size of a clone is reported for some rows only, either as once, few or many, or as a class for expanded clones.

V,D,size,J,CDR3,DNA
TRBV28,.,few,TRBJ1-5,CASRGGSNQPQHF,TGTGCCAGCAGGGGGGGTAGCAATCAGCCCCAGCATTTT
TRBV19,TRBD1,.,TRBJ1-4,CASSRQGATNEKLFF,TGTGCCAGTAGTAGACAGGGAGCAACTAATGAAAAACTGTTTTTT
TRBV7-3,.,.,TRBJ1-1,CASSYAGGNTEAFF,TGTGCCAGCAGTTACGCCGGGGGGAACACTGAAGCTTTCTTT
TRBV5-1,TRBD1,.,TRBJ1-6,CASSTGQINSPLHF,TGCGCCAGCAGTACGGGACAGATAAATTCACCCCTCCACTTT
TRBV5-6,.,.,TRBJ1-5,CASSFAGRGNQPQHF,TGTGCCAGCAGCTTTGCAGGTCGCGGCAATCAGCCCCAGCATTTT
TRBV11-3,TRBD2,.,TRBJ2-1,CASSSGLAGNEQFF,TGTGCCAGCAGCTCGGGACTAGCGGGCAATGAGCAGTTCTTC
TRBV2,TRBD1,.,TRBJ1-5,CASTETGGRQPQHF,TGTGCCAGCACTGAGACAGGGGGCCGACAGCCCCAGCATTTT
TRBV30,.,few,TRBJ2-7,CAWSVDSYEQYF,TGTGCCTGGAGTGTAGACAGCTACGAGCAGTACTTC
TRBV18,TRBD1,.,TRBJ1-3,CASSPAQGSSGNTIYF,TGTGCCAGCTCACCAGCACAGGGGAGCTCTGGAAACACCATATATTTT
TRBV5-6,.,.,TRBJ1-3,CASSFSPSGNTIYF,TGTGCCAGCAGCTTCTCCCCCTCTGGAAACACCATATATTTT
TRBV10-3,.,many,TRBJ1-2,CACATANYGYTF,TGTGCCTGCGCGACAGCCAATTATGGCTACACCTTC
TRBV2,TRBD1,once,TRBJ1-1,CASRQGWGTEAFF,TGTGCCAGCAGACAGGGGTGGGGCACTGAAGCTTTCTTT
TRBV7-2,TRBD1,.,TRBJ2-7,CASSPRQGAHEQYF,TGTGCCAGCAGCCCCAGACAGGGAGCGCACGAGCAGTACTTC
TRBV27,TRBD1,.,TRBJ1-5,CASSTGGRPQHF,TGTGCCAGCAGCACAGGGGGGCGGCCCCAGCATTTT
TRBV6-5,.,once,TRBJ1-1,CASRGGGNTEAFF,TGTGCCAGTCGAGGGGGGGGTAACACTGAAGCTTTCTTT
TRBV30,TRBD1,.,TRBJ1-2,CAWSTGTGDGYTF,TGTGCCTGGAGTACCGGGACAGGGGATGGCTACACCTTC
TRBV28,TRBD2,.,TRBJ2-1,CASRGILAGYNEQFF,TGTGCCAGCAGGGGTATACTAGCGGGGTACAATGAGCAGTTCTTC
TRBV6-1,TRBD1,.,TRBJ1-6,CASSEEQGHSPLHF,TGTGCCAGCAGTGAAGAACAGGGGCATTCACCCCTCCACTTT
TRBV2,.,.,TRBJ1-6,CASVYYNNSPLHF,TGTGCCAGTGTCTACTACAATAATTCACCCCTCCACTTT
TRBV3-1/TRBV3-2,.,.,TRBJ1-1,CASSHRGRANTEAFF,TGTGCCAGCAGCCATCGCGGCAGGGCAAACACTGAAGCTTTCTTT
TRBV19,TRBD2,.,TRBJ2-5,CASSPSGREETQYF,TGTGCCAGTAGTCCCTCGGGGAGGGAGGAGACCCAGTACTTC
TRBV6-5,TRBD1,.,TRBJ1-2,CASSYSGRGLNGYTF,TGTGCCAGCAGTTACTCGGGAAGGGGGCTTAATGGCTACACCTTC
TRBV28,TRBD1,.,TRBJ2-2,CASRHRGPGELFF,TGTGCCAGCAGGCACAGGGGGCCCGGGGAGCTGTTTTTT
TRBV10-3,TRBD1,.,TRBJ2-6,CATGQGASGANVLTF,TGTGCCACGGGACAGGGGGCCTCTGGGGCCAACGTCCTGACTTTC
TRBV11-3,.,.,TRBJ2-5,CASSLASGGTQYF,TGTGCCAGCAGCTTAGCTTCCGGCGGGACCCAGTACTTC
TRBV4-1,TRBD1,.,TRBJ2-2,CASRSRLPGTGSLPGELFF,TGCGCCAGCAGGTCCAGACTTCCCGGGACAGGGTCTTTGCCCGGGGAGCTGTTTTTT
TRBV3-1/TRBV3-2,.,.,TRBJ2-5,CASSPGELETQYF,TGTGCCAGCAGCCCAGGGGAATTGGAGACCCAGTACTTC
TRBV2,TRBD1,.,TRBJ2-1,CASSGQGAREQFF,TGTGCCAGCAGTGGGCAGGGGGCGAGGGAGCAGTTCTTC
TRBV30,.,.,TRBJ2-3,CAWSIGGPGDTQYF,TGTGCCTGGAGTATCGGGGGGCCGGGGGATACGCAGTATTTT
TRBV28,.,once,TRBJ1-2,CASSLWGGGGDGYTF,TGTGCCAGCAGTTTATGGGGGGGAGGAGGGGATGGCTACACCTTC